The count of the clone carrying this T cell receptor beta chain is one. As yet, its antigen is unknown. Clones were sequenced by immunoSEQ multiplex PCR, and TCRdb holds only the in-frame ones, with some missing. Counted here are about 2.3 million clones, roughly 93% occurring once; the ten biggest clones make up under 0.45%. These data are taken from a study of shared clonotypes between healthy human individuals. Study-level information: A donor's plate count was three for CD4 naive and three for CD4 memory; CD8 naive had two and CD8 memory one.

The germline V and J ends were trimmed by 1 base and 8 bases, with 5 bases remaining between them. This CDR3 is 11 amino acids long. From germline, CDR1 is SGHDN and CDR2 FVKESK. General study points: Clonotypes not shared had lower generation probabilities than those common to all four donors.

Caucasian adults living in Nashville, Tennessee, provided all samples. Investigators divided CD4+ cells into CD45RA+ naive and CD45RA-negative memory subsets. Sequenced sample: naive CD4+ T cells from PBMCs. Subset given: CD45RA+ positively selected. V is TRBV14 and J is TRBJ1-1; D gene uncertain. The clonotype originates from a man between 18 and 29 years old in good health. Some clones in this sample may be carry-over from other donors' samples. For the CDR3, the DNA is TGTGCCAGCAGCCAAGGCAGGGAAGCTTTCTTT. It specifies CASSQGREAFF.